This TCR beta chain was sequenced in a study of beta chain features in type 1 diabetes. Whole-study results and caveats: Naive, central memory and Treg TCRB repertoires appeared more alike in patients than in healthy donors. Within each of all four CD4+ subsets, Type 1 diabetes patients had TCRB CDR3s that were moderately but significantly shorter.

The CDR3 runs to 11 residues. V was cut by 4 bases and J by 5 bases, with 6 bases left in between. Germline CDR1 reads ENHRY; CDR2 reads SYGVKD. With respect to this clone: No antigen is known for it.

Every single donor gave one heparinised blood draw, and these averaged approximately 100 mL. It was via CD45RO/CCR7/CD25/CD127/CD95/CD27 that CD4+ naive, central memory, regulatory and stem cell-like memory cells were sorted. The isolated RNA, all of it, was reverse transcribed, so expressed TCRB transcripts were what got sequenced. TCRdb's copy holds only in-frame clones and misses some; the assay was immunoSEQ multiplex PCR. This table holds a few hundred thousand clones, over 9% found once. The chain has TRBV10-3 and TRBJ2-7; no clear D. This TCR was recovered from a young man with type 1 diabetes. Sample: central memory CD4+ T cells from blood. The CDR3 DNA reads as TGTGCCATCAGTGGACAAGACGAGCAGTACTTC. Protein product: CAISGQDEQYF.